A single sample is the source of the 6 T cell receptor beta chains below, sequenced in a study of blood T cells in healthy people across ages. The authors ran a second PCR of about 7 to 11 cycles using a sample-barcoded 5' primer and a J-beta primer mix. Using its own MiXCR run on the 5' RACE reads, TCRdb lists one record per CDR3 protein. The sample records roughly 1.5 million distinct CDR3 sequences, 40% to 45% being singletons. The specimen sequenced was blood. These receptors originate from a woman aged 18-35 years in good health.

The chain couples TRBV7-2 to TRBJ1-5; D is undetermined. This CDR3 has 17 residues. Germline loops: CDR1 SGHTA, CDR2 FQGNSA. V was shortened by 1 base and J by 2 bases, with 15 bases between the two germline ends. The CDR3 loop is CASSLVNRILGNQPQHF. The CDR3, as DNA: TGTGCCAGCAGCTTAGTTAATCGGATATTGGGCAATCAGCCCCAGCATTTT.

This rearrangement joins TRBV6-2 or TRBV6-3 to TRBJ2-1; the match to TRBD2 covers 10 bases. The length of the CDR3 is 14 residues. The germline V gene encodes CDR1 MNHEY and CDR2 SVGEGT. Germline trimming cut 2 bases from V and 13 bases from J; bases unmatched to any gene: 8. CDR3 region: CASSYRLAGVGQFF. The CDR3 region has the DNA TGTGCCAGCAGTTACCGGCTAGCGGGGGTGGGTCAGTTCTTC.

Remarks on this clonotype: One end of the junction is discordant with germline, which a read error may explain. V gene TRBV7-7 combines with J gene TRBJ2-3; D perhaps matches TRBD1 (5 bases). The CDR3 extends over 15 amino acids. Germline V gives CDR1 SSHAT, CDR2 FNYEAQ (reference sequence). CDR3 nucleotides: TGTGCTAGCAAGCCAATGACAGTGAGCACAGATACGCAGTATTTT. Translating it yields CASKPMTVSTDTQYF.

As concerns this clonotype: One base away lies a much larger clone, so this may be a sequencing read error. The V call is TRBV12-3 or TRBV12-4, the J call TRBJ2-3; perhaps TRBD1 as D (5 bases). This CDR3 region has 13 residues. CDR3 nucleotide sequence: TGTGCCAGCAGTTTTCAGGGATCAGATCCGCAGTATTTT. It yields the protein CASSFQGSDPQYF.

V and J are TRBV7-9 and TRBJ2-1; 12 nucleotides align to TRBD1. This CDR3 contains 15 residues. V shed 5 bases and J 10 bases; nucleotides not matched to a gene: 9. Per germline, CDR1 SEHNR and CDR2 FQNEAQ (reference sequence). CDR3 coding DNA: TGTGCCAGCAGCGATTCGGGACAGGGGGCCTACGAGCAGTTCTTC. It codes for CASSDSGQGAYEQFF.

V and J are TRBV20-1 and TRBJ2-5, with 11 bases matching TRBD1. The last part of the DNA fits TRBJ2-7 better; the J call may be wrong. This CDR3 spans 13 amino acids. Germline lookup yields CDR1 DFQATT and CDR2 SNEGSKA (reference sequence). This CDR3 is CSARTGGLYEQYF. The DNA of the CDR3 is TGCAGTGCCAGGACAGGGGGCCTCTACGAGCAGTACTTC.